This T cell receptor beta chain was documented in a study of shared clonotypes between healthy human individuals. General study findings and limits: What naive subsets generally showed was a larger estimated richness than memory subsets showed. Shared clonotypes across all four donors exceeded non-shared ones in generation probability. Genetic and exposure-history diversity was limited by the few donors.

The naive CD8 population came from CD45RO-negative cells selected for CCR7, without terminally differentiated effector memory CD45RA+ cells. Only Caucasian adults living in Nashville, Tennessee made up the donor group. The CDR3 is 16 amino acids. V was clipped by 0 bases and J by 0 bases, with 13 bases between them. Germline V gene lookup returns CDR1 SGHTS and CDR2 YDEGEE. The data were produced by immunoSEQ multiplex PCR, yet TCRdb's version contains in-frame clones alone and is incomplete. This table has hundreds of thousands of clones, about 96% appearing once. This clone was recorded once. Its specificity is unknown.

V gene TRBV5-8 combines with J gene TRBJ2-7; D is possibly TRBD2 (6 bases). This sequence originates from a young man in good health. The sequencing input was naive CD8+ T cells sorted from blood. CDR3 coding DNA: TGTGCCAGCAGCTTGGCCGGAGGGGTCCCCTCCTACGAGCAGTACTTC. Translation: CASSLAGGVPSYEQYF.